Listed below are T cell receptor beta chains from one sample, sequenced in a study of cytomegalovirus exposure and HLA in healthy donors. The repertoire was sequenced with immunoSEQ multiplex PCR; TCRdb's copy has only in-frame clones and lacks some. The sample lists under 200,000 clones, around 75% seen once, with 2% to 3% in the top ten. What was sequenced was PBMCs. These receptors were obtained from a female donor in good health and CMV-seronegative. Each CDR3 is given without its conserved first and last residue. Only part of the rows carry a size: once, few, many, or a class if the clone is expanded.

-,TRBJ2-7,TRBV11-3,ASSFGQGTTEQY
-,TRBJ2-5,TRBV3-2,AVGETQY
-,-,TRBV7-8,ASSLGQGVYEQY
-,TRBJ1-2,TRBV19,ASSIRDRGPYT
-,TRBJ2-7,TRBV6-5,ASSPGAGGNEQY
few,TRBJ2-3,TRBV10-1,ASSGGGVGGTQY
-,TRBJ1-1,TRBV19,ASSIAATGGPMNTEAF
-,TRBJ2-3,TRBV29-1,SVASGTLTDTQY
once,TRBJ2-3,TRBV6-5,ASRLAGGADTQY
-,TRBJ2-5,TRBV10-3,ATLSGKTQETQY
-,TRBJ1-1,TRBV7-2,ASSPRQGANTEAF
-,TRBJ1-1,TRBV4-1,ASSPFSGQGSTEAF
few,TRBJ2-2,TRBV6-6,ASIATSGSWVGELF
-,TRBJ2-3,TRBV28,ASSFGRLASTDTQY
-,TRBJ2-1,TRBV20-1,SADTYNEQF
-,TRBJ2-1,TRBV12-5,ASGYAPRVVGQF
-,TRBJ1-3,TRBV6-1,ASERNSGNTIY
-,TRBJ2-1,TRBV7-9,ASNQVGTGYNEQF
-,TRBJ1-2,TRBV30,ARRQGPGGYT
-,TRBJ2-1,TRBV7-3,ASSPTGRNNEQF
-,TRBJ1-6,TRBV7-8,ASTGQVGGSPLH
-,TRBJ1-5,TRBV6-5,ASSYKVPGQGAPLD
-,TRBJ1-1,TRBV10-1,ASSEGTTGNTEAF
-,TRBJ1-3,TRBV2,ASKWQVSELSGNTIY
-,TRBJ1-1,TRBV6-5,ASSSRASGGVEAF
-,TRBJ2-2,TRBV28,ASSLLDGTNTGELF
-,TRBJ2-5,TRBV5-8,ASRITAGETQY
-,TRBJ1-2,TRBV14,ASSRSGTGDYGYT
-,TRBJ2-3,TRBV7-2,ASSFGLEGDTQY
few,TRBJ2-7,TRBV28,ASREYTGTSGSLYEQY
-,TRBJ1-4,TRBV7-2,ASSLVAGTNEKLF
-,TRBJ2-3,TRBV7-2,ASTGQGAGADTQY
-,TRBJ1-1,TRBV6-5,ASSSRVLLNTEAF
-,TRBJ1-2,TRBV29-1,SVIQQGARGYT
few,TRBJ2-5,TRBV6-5,ASSPGTSVETQY
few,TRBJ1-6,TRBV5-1,ASSLGQGLNSPLH
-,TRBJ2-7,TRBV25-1,ASSGAYSYEQY
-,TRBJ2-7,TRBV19,ASSVMGEGPYEQY
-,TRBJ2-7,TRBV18,ASSQQFSSYEQY
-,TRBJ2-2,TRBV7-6,ASTDRGVPGELF